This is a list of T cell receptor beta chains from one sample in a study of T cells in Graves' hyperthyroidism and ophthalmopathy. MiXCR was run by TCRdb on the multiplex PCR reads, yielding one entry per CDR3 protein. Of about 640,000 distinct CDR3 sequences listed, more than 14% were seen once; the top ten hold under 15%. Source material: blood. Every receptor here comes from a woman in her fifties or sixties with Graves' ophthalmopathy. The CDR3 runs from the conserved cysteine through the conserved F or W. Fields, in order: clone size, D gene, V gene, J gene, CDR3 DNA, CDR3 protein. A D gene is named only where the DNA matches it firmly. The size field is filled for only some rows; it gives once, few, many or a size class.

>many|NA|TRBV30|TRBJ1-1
TGTGCCTGGGGTAGGAGGTTCACTGAAGCTTTCTTT
CAWGRRFTEAFF
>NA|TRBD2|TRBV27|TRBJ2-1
TGTGCCAGCAGTTACCGTCGACTAGCGGGCACCCCTTACGAGCAGTTCTTC
CASSYRRLAGTPYEQFF
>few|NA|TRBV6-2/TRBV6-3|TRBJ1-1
TGTGCCAGCAGTTATGATCGACGGATGAACACTGAAGCTTTCTTT
CASSYDRRMNTEAFF
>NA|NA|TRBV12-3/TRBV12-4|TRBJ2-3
TGTGCCAGCCAAGGACGGGGCACAGATACGCAGTATTTT
CASQGRGTDTQYF
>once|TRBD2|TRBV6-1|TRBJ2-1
TGTGCCAGTCACCCTGGGGCTAGCGGCTACAATGAGCAGTTCTTC
CASHPGASGYNEQFF
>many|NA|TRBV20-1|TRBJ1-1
TGCAGTGCTAGGGGGCAGGTCACTGAAGCTTTCTTT
CSARGQVTEAFF
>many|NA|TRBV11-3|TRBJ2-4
TGTGCCAGCAGCTCATACATAACAGGGCTGGGTGACATTCAGTACTTC
CASSSYITGLGDIQYF
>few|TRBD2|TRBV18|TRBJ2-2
TGTGCCAGCTCGATCGGACTAGCGGACGGCGGGGAGCTGTTTTTT
CASSIGLADGGELFF
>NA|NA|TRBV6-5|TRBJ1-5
TGTGCCAGCAGTTACTCTCGTATTGGCAATCAGCCCCAGCATTTT
CASSYSRIGNQPQHF
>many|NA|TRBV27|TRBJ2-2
TGTGCCAGCAGTTTATCGGCGGACACTGGGGAGCTGTTTTTT
CASSLSADTGELFF
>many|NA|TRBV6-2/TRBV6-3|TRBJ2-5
TGTGCCAGCAGAAAGCGGCTGGTGTTGGTAAAAGAGACCCAGTACTTC
CASRKRLVLVKETQYF
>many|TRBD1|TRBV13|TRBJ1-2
TGTGCCAGCAGCCCGACAGGGGTTGGGGACTATGGCTACACCTTC
CASSPTGVGDYGYTF
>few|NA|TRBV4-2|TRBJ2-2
TGTGCCAGCAGGGAGCTAAACACCGGGGAGCTGTTTTTT
CASRELNTGELFF
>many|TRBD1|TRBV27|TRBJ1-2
TGTGCCAGCAGTATACCGGGACAGGGAAGAGATGGCTACACCTTC
CASSIPGQGRDGYTF
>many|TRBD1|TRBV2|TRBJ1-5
TGTGCCAGCAACAGGGGTTGGGACAATCAGCCCCAGCATTTT
CASNRGWDNQPQHF
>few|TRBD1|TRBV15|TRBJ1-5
TGTGCCACCAGCAGGGAAGACAGGGGGCAAAAACAGCCCCAGCATTTT
CATSREDRGQKQPQHF
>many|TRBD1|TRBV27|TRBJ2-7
TGTGCCAGCAGTACACTGGACAGGTACGAGCAGTACTTC
CASSTLDRYEQYF
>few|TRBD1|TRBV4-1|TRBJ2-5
TGCGCCAGCAGCAGTGAGACAGGGCCTTGGGAGACCCAGTACTTC
CASSSETGPWETQYF
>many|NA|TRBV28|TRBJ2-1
TGTGCCAGCAGTAGACACGGCGGCTCCTACAATGAGCAGTTCTTC
CASSRHGGSYNEQFF
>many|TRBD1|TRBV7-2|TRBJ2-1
TGTGCCAGCAGCTCAAGACAGGGGATGTCCAATGAGCAGTTCTTC
CASSSRQGMSNEQFF
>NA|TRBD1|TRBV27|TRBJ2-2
TGTGCCAGCAGTTTAGGACAGGGGGCGGTCGGGGAGCTGTTTTTT
CASSLGQGAVGELFF
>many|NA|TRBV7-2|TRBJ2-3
TGTGCCAGCAGCTTAATGGGATTTCCCACAGATACGCAGTATTTT
CASSLMGFPTDTQYF
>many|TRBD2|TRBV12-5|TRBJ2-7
TGTGCTAGTGGCCGACTAGCGGGAGTATCCTACGAGCAGTACTTC
CASGRLAGVSYEQYF
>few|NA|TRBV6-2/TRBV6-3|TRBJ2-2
TGTGCCGGCTCGGACACAGGGATTACCGGGGAGCTGTTTTTT
CAGSDTGITGELFF
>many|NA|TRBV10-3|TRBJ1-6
TGTGCCATCAGTGAGTCCAGGGCGGGGGCTTCTAGTAATTCACCCCTCCACTTT
CAISESRAGASSNSPLHF
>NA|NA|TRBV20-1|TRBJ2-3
TGCAGTGCTAGTGAGAAGCTGTTAAATACGCAGTATTTT
CSASEKLLNTQYF
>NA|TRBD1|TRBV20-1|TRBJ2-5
TGCAGTGCTAGACTAGACAGGGGGGCCCAAGAGACCCAGTACTTC
CSARLDRGAQETQYF
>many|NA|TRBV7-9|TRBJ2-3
TGTGCCAGCAGCATAACCAAGGGGTCGACAGATACGCAGTATTTT
CASSITKGSTDTQYF
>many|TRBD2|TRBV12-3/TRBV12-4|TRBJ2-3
TGTGCCAGCAGTTTAGCGAGGAGCGGGAGGGCTACAGATACGCAGTATTTT
CASSLARSGRATDTQYF
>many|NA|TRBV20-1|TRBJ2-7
TGCAGTGCTAGCGGATCCGAAGGGGGGATATACGAGCAGTACTTC
CSASGSEGGIYEQYF
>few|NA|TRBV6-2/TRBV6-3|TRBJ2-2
TGTGCCAGCAGGGGGACCCCCACCGGGGAGCTGTTTTTT
CASRGTPTGELFF
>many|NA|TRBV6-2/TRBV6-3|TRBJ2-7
TGTGCCAGCAGTTACAGTAGTGGAGAAGGTGGTTGGACCTACGAGCAGTACTTC
CASSYSSGEGGWTYEQYF
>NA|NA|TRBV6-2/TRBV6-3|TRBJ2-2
TGTGCCAGCACCCACCTGAGGGGTCTGGTGGCCGGGGAGCTGTTTTTT
CASTHLRGLVAGELFF
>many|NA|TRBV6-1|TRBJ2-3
TGTGCCAGCAGTCACCTCTTGGACAGATTCAAGTCAAATACGCAGTATTTT
CASSHLLDRFKSNTQYF
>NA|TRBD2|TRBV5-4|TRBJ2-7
TGTGCCAGCAGCTTTACTAGCGGGAGCTCCCACGAGCAGTACTTC
CASSFTSGSSHEQYF
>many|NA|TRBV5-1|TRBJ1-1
TGCGCCAGCAGCAAGGGACGCGGCACTGAAGCTTTCTTT
CASSKGRGTEAFF
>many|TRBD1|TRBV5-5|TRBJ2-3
TGTGCCAGCAGCATCCGACAGGGTACCACAGATACGCAGTATTTT
CASSIRQGTTDTQYF
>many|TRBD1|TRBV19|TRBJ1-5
TGTGCCAGTACCTTACAGGGGTATAGCAATCAGCCCCAGCATTTT
CASTLQGYSNQPQHF
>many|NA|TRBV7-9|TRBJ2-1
TGTGCCAGCAGCCAGGAGGGACGAACCTACAATGAGCAGTTCTTC
CASSQEGRTYNEQFF
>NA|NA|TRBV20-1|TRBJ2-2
TGCAGTGCTAGACCACGGCACAGGGCCGTTTGGGCCGGGGAGCTGTTTTTT
CSARPRHRAVWAGELFF
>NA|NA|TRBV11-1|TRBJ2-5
TGTGCCAGCAGCGCGATGTGGGAGGTACAAGAGACCCAGTACTTC
CASSAMWEVQETQYF
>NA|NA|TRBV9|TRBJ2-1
TGTGCCAGCAGCGTAGTTGGTGAGTCTATCAATGAGCAGTTCTTC
CASSVVGESINEQFF
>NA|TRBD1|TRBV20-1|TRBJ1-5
TGCAGTGCCGGGGCACAGGGGAGATATAGCAATCAGCCCCAGCATTTT
CSAGAQGRYSNQPQHF
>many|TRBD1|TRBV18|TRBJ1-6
TGTGCCAGCTCACCCGAGACAGGGAGGGGGTTAAATTCACCCCTCCACTTT
CASSPETGRGLNSPLHF
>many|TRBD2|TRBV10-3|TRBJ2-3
TGTGCCATCAGTGAGATGAGCGGGAAAGGAGATACGCAGTATTTT
CAISEMSGKGDTQYF
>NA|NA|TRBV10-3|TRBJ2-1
TGTGCCATCAGTGACTCATACAATGAGCAGTTCTTC
CAISDSYNEQFF
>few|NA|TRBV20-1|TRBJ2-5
TGCAGTGCTAGGAGAGACAGGAAACAAGAGACCCAGTACTTC
CSARRDRKQETQYF
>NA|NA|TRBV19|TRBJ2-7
TGTGCCAGTAGTATACTATTGGACAGAAGCTACGAGCAGTACTTC
CASSILLDRSYEQYF
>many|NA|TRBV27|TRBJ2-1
TGTGCCAGCAGTTTATCCCGGCTAGCTTTCCTCGGCGGGGACAATGAGCAGTTCTTC
CASSLSRLAFLGGDNEQFF
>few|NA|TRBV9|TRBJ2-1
TGTGCCAGCAGCGCCCGAAGGGTAGGGGGAGTTCGGTTTAATGAGCAGTTCTTC
CASSARRVGGVRFNEQFF
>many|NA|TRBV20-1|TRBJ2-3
TGCAGTGCACAGCGCACAGATACGCAGTATTTT
CSAQRTDTQYF
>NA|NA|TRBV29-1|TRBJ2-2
TGCAGCGCCGGAGGTCGGTACACCGGGGAGCTGTTTTTT
CSAGGRYTGELFF
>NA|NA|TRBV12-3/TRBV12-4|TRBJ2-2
TGTGCCAGCAGTTTAGTGGGGATCGTCACGGGGGAGCTGTTTTTT
CASSLVGIVTGELFF
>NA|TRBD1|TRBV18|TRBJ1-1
TGTGCCAGCTCACCGAGGGGACAGCCGACTGAAGCTTTCTTT
CASSPRGQPTEAFF
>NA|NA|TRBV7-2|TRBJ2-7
TGTGCCAGCACCCCCGGCGCCCGATCCTACGAGCAGTACTTC
CASTPGARSYEQYF